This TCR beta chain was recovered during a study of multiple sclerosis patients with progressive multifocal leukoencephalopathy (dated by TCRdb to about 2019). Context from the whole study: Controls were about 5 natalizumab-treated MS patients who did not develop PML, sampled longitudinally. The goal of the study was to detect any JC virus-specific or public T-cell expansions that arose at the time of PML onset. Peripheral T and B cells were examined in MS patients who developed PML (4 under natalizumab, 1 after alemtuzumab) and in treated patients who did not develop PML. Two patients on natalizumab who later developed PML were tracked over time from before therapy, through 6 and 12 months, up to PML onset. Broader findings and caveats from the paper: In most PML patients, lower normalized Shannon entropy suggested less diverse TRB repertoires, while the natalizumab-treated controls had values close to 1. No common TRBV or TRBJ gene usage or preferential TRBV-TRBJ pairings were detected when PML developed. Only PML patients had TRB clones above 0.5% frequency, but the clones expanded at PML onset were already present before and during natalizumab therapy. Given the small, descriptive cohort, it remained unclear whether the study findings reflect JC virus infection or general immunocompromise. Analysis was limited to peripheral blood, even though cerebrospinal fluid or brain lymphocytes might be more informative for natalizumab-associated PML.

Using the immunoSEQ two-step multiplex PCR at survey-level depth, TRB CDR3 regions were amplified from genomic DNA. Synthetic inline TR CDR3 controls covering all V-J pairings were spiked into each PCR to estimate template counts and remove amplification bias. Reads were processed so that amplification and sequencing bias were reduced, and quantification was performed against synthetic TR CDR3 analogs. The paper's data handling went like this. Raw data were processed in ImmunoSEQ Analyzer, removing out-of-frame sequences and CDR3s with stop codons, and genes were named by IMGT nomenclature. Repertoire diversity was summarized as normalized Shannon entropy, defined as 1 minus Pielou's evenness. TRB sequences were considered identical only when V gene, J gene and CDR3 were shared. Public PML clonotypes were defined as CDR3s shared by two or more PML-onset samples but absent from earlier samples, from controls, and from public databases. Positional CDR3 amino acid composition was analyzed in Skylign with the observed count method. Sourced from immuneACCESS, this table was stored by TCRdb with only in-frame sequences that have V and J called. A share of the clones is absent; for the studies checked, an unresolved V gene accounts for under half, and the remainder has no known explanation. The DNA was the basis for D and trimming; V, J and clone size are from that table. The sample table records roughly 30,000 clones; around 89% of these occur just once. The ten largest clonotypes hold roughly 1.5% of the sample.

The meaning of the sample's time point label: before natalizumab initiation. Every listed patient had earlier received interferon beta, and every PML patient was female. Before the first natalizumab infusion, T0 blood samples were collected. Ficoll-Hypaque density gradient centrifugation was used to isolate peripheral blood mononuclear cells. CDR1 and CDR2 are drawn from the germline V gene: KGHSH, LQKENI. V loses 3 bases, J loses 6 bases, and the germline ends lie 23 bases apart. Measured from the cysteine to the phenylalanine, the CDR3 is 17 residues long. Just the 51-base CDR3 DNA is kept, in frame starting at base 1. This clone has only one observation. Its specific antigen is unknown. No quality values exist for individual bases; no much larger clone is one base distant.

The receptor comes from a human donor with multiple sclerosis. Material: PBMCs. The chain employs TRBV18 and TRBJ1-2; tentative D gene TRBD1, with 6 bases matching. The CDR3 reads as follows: CASSPITGKRPQDGYTF. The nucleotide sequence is TGTGCCAGCTCACCCATAACAGGGAAAAGGCCCCAAGATGGCTACACCTTC.